This T cell receptor (beta chain) appears in the sequencing data of a study of regulatory T cells in long-lasting Graves disease. The overall study: Antithyroid drug use was under 3 months in newly diagnosed Graves' patients.

The CDR3 is 14 amino acids. Germline loops: CDR1 SGHTA, CDR2 FQGNSA. The V gene end was trimmed by 5 bases and the J gene end by 0 bases; junction bases not matched to a gene: 3. The time point is: newly diagnosed GD, antithyroid drugs for less than 3 months. RNA isolated from PBMCs was used to make the TCR library. iRepertoire HTBI primers and Arm-PCR of CDR3 regions built TCR beta libraries. TCRdb re-called the multiplex PCR reads through MiXCR, storing one row per CDR3 protein. Of approximately 400,000 distinct CDR3 sequences listed, 10% to 15% are singletons. This clonotype occurred many times. In addition, the sample was reused for a study of T cells in Graves' hyperthyroidism and ophthalmopathy. This second study notes: Most clonotypes that expanded in the thyroid above 0.001 also showed up in blood.

The chain is built from TRBV7-2 and TRBJ2-5; 7 bases align to TRBD1. The TCR comes from a woman aged 18 to 35 with Graves disease. The sequenced sample was peripheral blood mononuclear cells (PBMCs), obtained at new diagnosis, from a patient treated with antithyroid drugs. CDR3 in DNA: TGTGCCAGCAGCCGACAGGGCCACCAAGAGACCCAGTACTTC. Translation: CASSRQGHQETQYF.